This T cell receptor (beta chain) was sequenced for a study of T cell responses to AZD1222 COVID-19 vaccine. This clone was detected only once. Here immunoSEQ multiplex PCR was the method, and the copy in TCRdb shows in-frame clones only, minus some. This table has nearly 110,000 clones, 80% to 95% appearing once. This CDR3 is built from 17 residues. Per the germline V gene, CDR1 is SGHAT and CDR2 is FQNNGV. V dropped 2 bases and J dropped 1; count of bases not matched to a gene: 6. The starting material was peripheral blood, obtained 28 days after the second AZD1222 dose. The chain uses TRBV11-2 and TRBJ2-1, with 9 bases lining up with TRBD1. This receptor was identified in an adult who received the AZD1222 COVID-19 vaccine. In DNA, the CDR3 is TGTGCCAGCAGCTTAAGTTTCGGGACAGGGTCCTACAATGAGCAGTTCTTC. Amino acids: CASSLSFGTGSYNEQFF.